Listed below are T cell receptor beta chains from one sample, sequenced in a study of Ad26.COV2.S vaccination and SARS-CoV-2 variants. The table came from immunoSEQ multiplex PCR; TCRdb's copy has only in-frame clones and leaves some out. The table shows about 370,000 clones, with 70% to 90% occurring only once. The sample was peripheral blood, taken in a trial of Ad26.COV2.S vaccine versus placebo. The receptors stem from a person between 18 and 59 years old who received the Ad26.COV2.S COVID-19 vaccine or a placebo. The CDR3 runs from the conserved cysteine through the conserved F or W. D genes are given only for firm matches. Clone sizes are given selectively: once, few, many, or a class where the clone is expanded.

d_gene: -
j_gene: TRBJ1-4
abundance: -
v_gene: TRBV5-1
CDR3aa: CASSILGTTNEKLFF
CDR3nt: TGCGCCAGCAGCATACTTGGGACAACTAATGAAAAACTGTTTTTT

d_gene: -
j_gene: TRBJ2-2
abundance: -
v_gene: TRBV19
CDR3aa: CASSIDREYGNTGELFF
CDR3nt: TGTGCCAGTAGTATCGATAGGGAATATGGCAACACCGGGGAGCTGTTTTTT

d_gene: TRBD1
j_gene: TRBJ2-2
abundance: -
v_gene: TRBV3-1/TRBV3-2
CDR3aa: CASSQDRGTGAGELFF
CDR3nt: TGTGCCAGCAGCCAAGATCGGGGGACAGGAGCCGGGGAGCTGTTTTTT

d_gene: -
j_gene: TRBJ2-6
abundance: once
v_gene: TRBV28
CDR3aa: CASNSGANVLTF
CDR3nt: TGTGCCAGCAACTCTGGGGCCAACGTCCTGACTTTC

d_gene: -
j_gene: TRBJ1-5
abundance: few
v_gene: TRBV24-1
CDR3aa: CATSGSWGISNQPQHF
CDR3nt: TGTGCCACCAGTGGTTCGTGGGGGATTAGCAATCAGCCCCAGCATTTT

d_gene: TRBD1
j_gene: TRBJ1-1
abundance: -
v_gene: TRBV4-1
CDR3aa: CASSQEVFRTGGRTEAFF
CDR3nt: TGCGCCAGCAGCCAAGAGGTATTCCGGACAGGGGGGAGGACTGAAGCTTTCTTT

d_gene: TRBD1
j_gene: TRBJ1-1
abundance: once
v_gene: TRBV3-1/TRBV3-2
CDR3aa: CASSRWTGVMNTEAFF
CDR3nt: TGTGCCAGCAGCCGATGGACAGGGGTCATGAACACTGAAGCTTTCTTT

d_gene: -
j_gene: TRBJ2-3
abundance: -
v_gene: TRBV10-3
CDR3aa: CAISVADTQYF
CDR3nt: TGTGCCATCAGTGTAGCGGATACGCAGTATTTT

d_gene: -
j_gene: TRBJ2-2
abundance: -
v_gene: TRBV7-9
CDR3aa: CASSHGLTGELFF
CDR3nt: TGTGCCAGCAGCCACGGCCTTACCGGGGAGCTGTTTTTT

d_gene: -
j_gene: TRBJ1-1
abundance: -
v_gene: TRBV6-2/TRBV6-3
CDR3aa: CASSYNLGATEAFF
CDR3nt: TGTGCCAGCAGTTACAATTTGGGGGCCACTGAAGCTTTCTTT

d_gene: -
j_gene: TRBJ1-3
abundance: -
v_gene: TRBV30
CDR3aa: CAWSVPGGNTIYF
CDR3nt: TGTGCCTGGAGTGTCCCAGGGGGAAACACCATATATTTT

d_gene: -
j_gene: TRBJ2-5
abundance: -
v_gene: TRBV21-1
CDR3aa: CASSKGRGRGETQYF
CDR3nt: TGTGCCAGCAGCAAAGGACGGGGGCGAGGGGAGACCCAGTACTTC

d_gene: TRBD1
j_gene: TRBJ1-2
abundance: -
v_gene: TRBV12-5
CDR3aa: CASGPPGTAPYGYTF
CDR3nt: TGTGCTAGTGGCCCTCCCGGGACAGCCCCCTATGGCTACACCTTC

d_gene: TRBD1
j_gene: TRBJ1-2
abundance: -
v_gene: TRBV18
CDR3aa: CASSEGQGVDGYTF
CDR3nt: TGTGCCAGCTCAGAGGGACAGGGAGTAGATGGCTACACCTTC

d_gene: TRBD2
j_gene: TRBJ2-5
abundance: -
v_gene: TRBV13
CDR3aa: CASSARLAEQETQYF
CDR3nt: TGTGCCAGCAGCGCTCGACTAGCTGAGCAAGAGACCCAGTACTTC

d_gene: -
j_gene: TRBJ2-6
abundance: -
v_gene: TRBV19
CDR3aa: CASSIKGFGANVLTF
CDR3nt: TGTGCCAGTAGTATTAAAGGGTTTGGGGCCAACGTCCTGACTTTC

d_gene: -
j_gene: TRBJ2-2
abundance: once
v_gene: TRBV5-1
CDR3aa: CASQLGRTGELFF
CDR3nt: TGCGCCAGCCAGCTGGGTAGGACCGGGGAGCTGTTTTTT

d_gene: -
j_gene: TRBJ2-1
abundance: -
v_gene: TRBV9
CDR3aa: CASSVELRYNEQFF
CDR3nt: TGTGCCAGCAGCGTAGAGCTCAGATACAATGAGCAGTTCTTC

d_gene: -
j_gene: TRBJ2-3
abundance: -
v_gene: TRBV5-6
CDR3aa: CASSPRVGTDTQYF
CDR3nt: TGTGCCAGCAGCCCGCGTGTCGGCACAGATACGCAGTATTTT

d_gene: -
j_gene: TRBJ1-1
abundance: once
v_gene: TRBV12-3/TRBV12-4
CDR3aa: CASSLSGTEAFF
CDR3nt: TGTGCCAGCAGTTTATCGGGGACTGAAGCTTTCTTT

d_gene: TRBD1
j_gene: TRBJ1-6
abundance: -
v_gene: TRBV7-9
CDR3aa: CASSLRQGVYNSPLHF
CDR3nt: TGTGCCAGCAGCTTGCGACAGGGGGTTTATAATTCACCCCTCCACTTT

d_gene: -
j_gene: TRBJ2-1
abundance: -
v_gene: TRBV12-5
CDR3aa: CASGSQGLEQFF
CDR3nt: TGTGCTAGTGGTTCGCAGGGCCTTGAGCAGTTCTTC

d_gene: -
j_gene: TRBJ2-2
abundance: few
v_gene: TRBV6-5
CDR3aa: CASIQGSDTGELFF
CDR3nt: TGTGCCAGCATTCAGGGGTCGGACACCGGGGAGCTGTTTTTT

d_gene: -
j_gene: TRBJ1-4
abundance: -
v_gene: TRBV5-1
CDR3aa: CASSLRPDRTDEKLFF
CDR3nt: TGCGCCAGCAGCTTGAGACCGGACCGAACGGATGAAAAACTGTTTTTT

d_gene: TRBD1
j_gene: TRBJ2-2
abundance: -
v_gene: TRBV6-1
CDR3aa: CASSGPGQGPTGELFF
CDR3nt: TGTGCCAGCAGTGGACCGGGACAGGGTCCCACCGGGGAGCTGTTTTTT

d_gene: -
j_gene: TRBJ1-1
abundance: -
v_gene: TRBV6-6
CDR3aa: CASSSASTMNTEAFF
CDR3nt: TGTGCCAGCAGCTCCGCTTCCACCATGAACACTGAAGCTTTCTTT

d_gene: -
j_gene: TRBJ2-1
abundance: -
v_gene: TRBV6-2/TRBV6-3
CDR3aa: CASSYRESYNEQFF
CDR3nt: TGTGCCAGCAGTTACAGGGAATCCTACAATGAGCAGTTCTTC

d_gene: TRBD1
j_gene: TRBJ2-1
abundance: -
v_gene: TRBV5-1
CDR3aa: CASSLVAGGYNEQFF
CDR3nt: TGCGCCAGCAGCTTGGTGGCAGGGGGATACAATGAGCAGTTCTTC

d_gene: -
j_gene: TRBJ2-1
abundance: -
v_gene: TRBV5-1
CDR3aa: CASSPEGLDEQFF
CDR3nt: TGCGCCAGCAGCCCCGAGGGGCTGGATGAGCAGTTCTTC

d_gene: -
j_gene: TRBJ2-5
abundance: -
v_gene: TRBV7-8
CDR3aa: CAGGTGGRQETQYF
CDR3nt: TGTGCCGGGGGTACGGGGGGCCGCCAAGAGACCCAGTACTTC

d_gene: -
j_gene: TRBJ1-2
abundance: -
v_gene: TRBV4-1
CDR3aa: CASSPEPAGPNYGYTF
CDR3nt: TGCGCCAGCAGCCCCGAACCTGCAGGGCCTAACTATGGCTACACCTTC

d_gene: -
j_gene: TRBJ2-5
abundance: once
v_gene: TRBV7-9
CDR3aa: CASSLRLFEGETQYF
CDR3nt: TGTGCCAGCAGCCTACGCCTTTTCGAGGGGGAGACCCAGTACTTC

d_gene: -
j_gene: TRBJ1-6
abundance: -
v_gene: TRBV11-2
CDR3aa: CASSLPGGSYNSPLHF
CDR3nt: TGTGCCAGCAGCCTCCCCGGTGGTTCCTATAATTCACCCCTCCACTTT

d_gene: TRBD2
j_gene: TRBJ2-2
abundance: -
v_gene: TRBV15
CDR3aa: CATSRDISGVDTGELFF
CDR3nt: TGTGCCACCAGCAGAGATATTAGCGGGGTAGACACCGGGGAGCTGTTTTTT

d_gene: -
j_gene: TRBJ1-2
abundance: -
v_gene: TRBV5-4
CDR3aa: CASSPEAEPYGYTF
CDR3nt: TGTGCCAGCAGCCCTGAGGCAGAACCTTATGGCTACACCTTC

d_gene: -
j_gene: TRBJ2-1
abundance: -
v_gene: TRBV5-4
CDR3aa: CASSASYNEQFF
CDR3nt: TGTGCCAGCAGCGCCTCCTACAATGAGCAGTTCTTC

d_gene: -
j_gene: TRBJ1-1
abundance: -
v_gene: TRBV2
CDR3aa: CASSLTGSWNTEAFF
CDR3nt: TGTGCCAGCAGTCTTACAGGGTCTTGGAACACTGAAGCTTTCTTT

d_gene: TRBD1
j_gene: TRBJ2-7
abundance: once
v_gene: TRBV2
CDR3aa: CASRPGTVIYEQYF
CDR3nt: TGTGCCAGCAGACCCGGGACAGTGATCTACGAGCAGTACTTC

d_gene: -
j_gene: TRBJ1-1
abundance: -
v_gene: TRBV18
CDR3aa: CASSLGQNTEAFF
CDR3nt: TGTGCCAGCTCACTGGGACAGAACACTGAAGCTTTCTTT

d_gene: -
j_gene: TRBJ1-5
abundance: few
v_gene: TRBV10-2
CDR3aa: CASSWEGPSLLSQHF
CDR3nt: TGCGCCAGCAGCTGGGAGGGTCCGAGCCTACTCTCCCAGCATTTT

d_gene: -
j_gene: TRBJ1-4
abundance: -
v_gene: TRBV6-5
CDR3aa: CASRASTVGKLFF
CDR3nt: TGTGCCAGCAGAGCCTCGACGGTCGGAAAACTGTTTTTT

d_gene: -
j_gene: TRBJ1-1
abundance: -
v_gene: TRBV19
CDR3aa: CASSIVGAAEAFF
CDR3nt: TGTGCCAGTAGTATAGTCGGGGCCGCTGAAGCTTTCTTT

d_gene: -
j_gene: TRBJ2-5
abundance: -
v_gene: TRBV5-1
CDR3aa: CASSISAKAGETQYF
CDR3nt: TGCGCCAGCAGCATTAGCGCCAAGGCGGGGGAGACCCAGTACTTC

d_gene: TRBD1
j_gene: TRBJ1-1
abundance: -
v_gene: TRBV19
CDR3aa: CASSIQGLAEAFF
CDR3nt: TGTGCCAGTAGCATACAGGGGCTCGCTGAAGCTTTCTTT

d_gene: -
j_gene: TRBJ2-1
abundance: -
v_gene: TRBV6-2/TRBV6-3
CDR3aa: CASTPPRGVRSYNEQFF
CDR3nt: TGTGCCAGCACCCCTCCCAGGGGGGTTAGATCCTACAATGAGCAGTTCTTC

d_gene: TRBD1
j_gene: TRBJ1-2
abundance: -
v_gene: TRBV2
CDR3aa: CASSVGTGYGYTF
CDR3nt: TGTGCCAGCAGTGTGGGGACAGGATATGGCTACACCTTC

d_gene: -
j_gene: TRBJ1-2
abundance: -
v_gene: TRBV30
CDR3aa: CAWSVHGYGYTF
CDR3nt: TGTGCCTGGAGTGTCCATGGCTATGGCTACACCTTC

d_gene: -
j_gene: TRBJ1-1
abundance: -
v_gene: TRBV4-1
CDR3aa: CASSQVADRNTEAFF
CDR3nt: TGCGCCAGCAGCCAAGTGGCGGATCGGAACACTGAAGCTTTCTTT

d_gene: -
j_gene: TRBJ1-2
abundance: once
v_gene: TRBV4-2
CDR3aa: CASSQDRAGGYTF
CDR3nt: TGTGCCAGCAGCCAAGACAGGGCGGGTGGCTACACCTTC

d_gene: -
j_gene: TRBJ1-1
abundance: -
v_gene: TRBV4-3
CDR3aa: CASSQDGTGNTEAFF
CDR3nt: TGCGCCAGCAGCCAAGATGGGACGGGGAACACTGAAGCTTTCTTT

d_gene: -
j_gene: TRBJ1-1
abundance: few
v_gene: TRBV7-9
CDR3aa: CASSRTTRPEAFF
CDR3nt: TGTGCCAGCAGTCGTACCACCAGACCTGAAGCTTTCTTT

d_gene: -
j_gene: TRBJ2-7
abundance: -
v_gene: TRBV10-3
CDR3aa: CAISEGHRSYEQYF
CDR3nt: TGTGCCATCAGTGAGGGCCACCGCTCCTACGAGCAGTACTTC

d_gene: -
j_gene: TRBJ1-6
abundance: -
v_gene: TRBV7-2
CDR3aa: CASSSTVKNSPLHF
CDR3nt: TGTGCCAGCAGCTCTACAGTTAAGAATTCACCCCTCCACTTT

d_gene: -
j_gene: TRBJ2-5
abundance: -
v_gene: TRBV29-1
CDR3aa: CSGWTGGTQYF
CDR3nt: TGCAGCGGTTGGACCGGGGGTACCCAGTACTTC

d_gene: -
j_gene: TRBJ1-2
abundance: once
v_gene: TRBV5-4
CDR3aa: CASSSGLNRYGYTF
CDR3nt: TGTGCCAGCAGCTCCGGACTGAATCGCTATGGCTACACCTTC

d_gene: -
j_gene: TRBJ1-1
abundance: -
v_gene: TRBV12-3/TRBV12-4
CDR3aa: CASSFWGQAEAFF
CDR3nt: TGTGCCAGCAGTTTTTGGGGTCAGGCTGAAGCTTTCTTT

d_gene: TRBD2
j_gene: TRBJ2-5
abundance: -
v_gene: TRBV4-1
CDR3aa: CASSQGLGETQYF
CDR3nt: TGCGCCAGCAGCCAGGGACTAGGGGAGACCCAGTACTTC